The 5 T cell receptor beta chains below all came from one sample that was sequenced in a study of brain T cells in children with intractable seizures. Method: immunoSEQ multiplex PCR; TCRdb's copy keeps in-frame clones and lacks some. The data hold over 95,000 clones, with roughly 94% observed a single time. The material was peripheral blood, obtained at surgery. The source of these receptors is a boy younger than two with hemimegalencephaly and intractable seizures.

This rearrangement joins TRBV4-3 to TRBJ2-3; tentative D call: TRBD2 (6 bases). The CDR3 totals 15 residues. The V end was cut by 0 bases, the J end by 2 bases, with 9 bases between. Germline lookup yields CDR1 LGHNA and CDR2 YSLEER. The CDR3 sequence is CASSQDLAATDTQYF. The CDR3 DNA follows: TGCGCCAGCAGCCAAGATTTAGCGGCCACAGATACGCAGTATTTT.

The gene calls are TRBV19 and TRBJ2-1; D remains unclear. The germline gives CDR1 LNHDA, CDR2 SQIVND (reference sequence). V dropped 1 base and J dropped 0 bases, with 7 bases sitting between them. CDR3 length: 15 residues. The CDR3 DNA reads TGTGCCAGTAGTATAGTCCCTGGCTCCTACAATGAGCAGTTCTTC. It translates to CASSIVPGSYNEQFF.

The chain is built from TRBV28 and TRBJ2-1, with 10 bases identical to TRBD2. The CDR3 totals 14 residues. V lost 3 bases to trimming and J lost 8 bases; unmatched junction nucleotides: 4. Germline CDR1 and CDR2: MDHEN and SYDVKM. DNA of the CDR3: TGTGCCAGCAGTTTCAGCGGGAGGGTCGATGAGCAGTTCTTC. As protein: CASSFSGRVDEQFF.

This clone was seen just once. The V and J genes are TRBV4-3 and TRBJ2-3; perhaps D is TRBD1 or TRBD2 (5 bases each). The CDR3 is 14 residues long. V dropped 4 bases and J dropped 0 bases, with 8 bases sitting between them. Germline V gene sequence: CDR1 LGHNA, CDR2 YSLEER. CDR3 residues: CASSPGTSTDTQYF. DNA for the CDR3: TGCGCCAGCAGCCCCGGGACGAGCACAGATACGCAGTATTTT.

The chain couples TRBV9 to TRBJ2-2; D might be TRBD2 (6 bases). CDR3 length: 16 amino acids. V shed 0 bases and J shed 1 base, with 10 bases lying between them. Per the germline V gene, CDR1 is SGDLS and CDR2 is YYNGEE. The CDR3 region has the DNA TGTGCCAGCAGCGTAGGTCGGGAGAGGAACACCGGGGAGCTGTTTTTT. This encodes CASSVGRERNTGELFF.